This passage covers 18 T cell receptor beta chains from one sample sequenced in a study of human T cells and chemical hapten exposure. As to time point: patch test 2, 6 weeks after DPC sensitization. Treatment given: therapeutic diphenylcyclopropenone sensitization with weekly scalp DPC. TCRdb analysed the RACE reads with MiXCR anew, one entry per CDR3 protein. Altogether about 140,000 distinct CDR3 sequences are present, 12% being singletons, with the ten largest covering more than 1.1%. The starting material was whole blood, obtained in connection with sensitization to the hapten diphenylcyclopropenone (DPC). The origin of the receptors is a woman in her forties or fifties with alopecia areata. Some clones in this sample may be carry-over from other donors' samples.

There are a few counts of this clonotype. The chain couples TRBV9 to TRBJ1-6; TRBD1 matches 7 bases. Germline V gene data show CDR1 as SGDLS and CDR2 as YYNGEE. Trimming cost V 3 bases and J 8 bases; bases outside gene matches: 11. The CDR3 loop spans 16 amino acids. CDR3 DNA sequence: TGTGCCAGCAGCGCCACCCCCGGTCAGGGGGATTCACCCCTCCACTTT. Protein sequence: CASSATPGQGDSPLHF.

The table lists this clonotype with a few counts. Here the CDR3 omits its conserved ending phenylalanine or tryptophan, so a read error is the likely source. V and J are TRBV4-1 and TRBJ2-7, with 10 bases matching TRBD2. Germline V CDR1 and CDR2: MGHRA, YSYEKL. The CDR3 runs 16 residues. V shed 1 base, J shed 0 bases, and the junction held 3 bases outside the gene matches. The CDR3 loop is CASSQGASGSSYEQYL. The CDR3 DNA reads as TGCGCCAGCAGCCAAGGGGCTAGCGGGAGCTCCTACGAGCAGTACCTC.

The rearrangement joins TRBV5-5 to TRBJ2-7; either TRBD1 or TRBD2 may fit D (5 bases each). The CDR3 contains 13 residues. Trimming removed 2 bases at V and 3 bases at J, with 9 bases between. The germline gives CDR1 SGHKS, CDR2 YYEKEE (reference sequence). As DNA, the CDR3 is TGTGCCAGCAGCTTTACGGGGCGCTACGAGCAGTACTTC. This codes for CASSFTGRYEQYF.

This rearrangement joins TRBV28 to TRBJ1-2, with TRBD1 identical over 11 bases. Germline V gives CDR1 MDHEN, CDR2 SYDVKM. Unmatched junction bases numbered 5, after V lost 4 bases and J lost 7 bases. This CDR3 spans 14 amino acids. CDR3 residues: CASSSSGTGGGYTF. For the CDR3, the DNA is TGTGCCAGCAGTTCATCCGGGACAGGGGGTGGCTACACCTTC.

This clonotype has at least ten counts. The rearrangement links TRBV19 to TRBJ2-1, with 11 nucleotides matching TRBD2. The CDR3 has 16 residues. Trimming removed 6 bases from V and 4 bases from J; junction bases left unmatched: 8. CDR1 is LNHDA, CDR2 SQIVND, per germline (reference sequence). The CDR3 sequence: CASRTRTSGLYNEQFF. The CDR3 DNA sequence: TGTGCCAGTAGAACCCGGACTAGCGGGCTTTACAATGAGCAGTTCTTC.

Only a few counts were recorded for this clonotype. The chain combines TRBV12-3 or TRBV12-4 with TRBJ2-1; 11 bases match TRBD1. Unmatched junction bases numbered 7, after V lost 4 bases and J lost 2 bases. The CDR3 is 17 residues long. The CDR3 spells CASSSRLGQGAYNEQFF. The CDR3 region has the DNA TGTGCCAGCAGTTCAAGACTGGGACAGGGGGCCTACAATGAGCAGTTCTTC.

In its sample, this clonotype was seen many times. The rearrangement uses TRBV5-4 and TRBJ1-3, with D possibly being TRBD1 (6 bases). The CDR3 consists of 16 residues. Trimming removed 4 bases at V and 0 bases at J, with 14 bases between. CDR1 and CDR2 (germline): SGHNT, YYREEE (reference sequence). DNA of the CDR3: TGTGCCAGCAGCCCAGCAGGGGCTATCTCTGGAAACACCATATATTTT. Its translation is CASSPAGAISGNTIYF.

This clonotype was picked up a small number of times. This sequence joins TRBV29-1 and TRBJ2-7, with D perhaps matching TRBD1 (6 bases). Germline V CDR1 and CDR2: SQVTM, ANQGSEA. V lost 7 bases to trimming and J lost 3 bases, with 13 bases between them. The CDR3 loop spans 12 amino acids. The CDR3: CSALGQNYEQYF. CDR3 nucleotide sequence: TGCAGCGCCCTAGGACAGAACTACGAGCAGTACTTC.

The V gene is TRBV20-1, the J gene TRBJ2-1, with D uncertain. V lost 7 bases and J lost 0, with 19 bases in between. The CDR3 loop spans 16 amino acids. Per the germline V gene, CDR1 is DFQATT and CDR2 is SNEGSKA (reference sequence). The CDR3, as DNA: TGCAGTGTCAGAGACGGACGGCCGAGCTCCTACAATGAGCAGTTCTTC. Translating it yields CSVRDGRPSSYNEQFF.

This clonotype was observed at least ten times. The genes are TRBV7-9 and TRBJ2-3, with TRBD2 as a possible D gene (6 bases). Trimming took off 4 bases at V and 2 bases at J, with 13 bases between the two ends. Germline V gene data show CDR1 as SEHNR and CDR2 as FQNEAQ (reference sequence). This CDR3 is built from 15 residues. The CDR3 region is CASSSPSGDTDTQYF. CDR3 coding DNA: TGTGCCAGCAGCTCCCCCTCGGGGGACACAGATACGCAGTATTTT.

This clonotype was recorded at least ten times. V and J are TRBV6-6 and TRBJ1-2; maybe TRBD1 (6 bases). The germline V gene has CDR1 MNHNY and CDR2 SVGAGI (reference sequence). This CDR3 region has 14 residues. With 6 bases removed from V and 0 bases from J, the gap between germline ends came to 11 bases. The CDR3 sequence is CASSPRTANYGYTF. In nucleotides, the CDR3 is TGTGCCAGCAGCCCCCGGACAGCTAACTATGGCTACACCTTC.

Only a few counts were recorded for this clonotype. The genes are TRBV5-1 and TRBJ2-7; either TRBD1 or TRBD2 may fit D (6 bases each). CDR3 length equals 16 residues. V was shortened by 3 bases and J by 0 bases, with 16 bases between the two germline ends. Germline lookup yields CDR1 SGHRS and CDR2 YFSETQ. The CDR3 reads CASSYSSGGFSYEQYF. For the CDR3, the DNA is TGCGCCAGCAGCTATTCCTCCGGGGGCTTCTCCTACGAGCAGTACTTC.

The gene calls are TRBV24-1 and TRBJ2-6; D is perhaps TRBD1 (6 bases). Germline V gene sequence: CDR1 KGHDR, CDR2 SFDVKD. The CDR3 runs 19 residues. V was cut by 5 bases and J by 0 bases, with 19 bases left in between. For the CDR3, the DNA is TGTGCCACCAGTGGCCCTACAGGGCGTCCCGGCTCTGGGGCCAACGTCCTGACTTTC. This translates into CATSGPTGRPGSGANVLTF.

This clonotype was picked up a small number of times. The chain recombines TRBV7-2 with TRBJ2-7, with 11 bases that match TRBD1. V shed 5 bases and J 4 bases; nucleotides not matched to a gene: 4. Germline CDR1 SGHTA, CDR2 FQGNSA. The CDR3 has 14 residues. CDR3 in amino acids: CASSAGTGGYEQYF. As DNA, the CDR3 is TGTGCCAGCAGCGCCGGGACAGGGGGATACGAGCAGTACTTC. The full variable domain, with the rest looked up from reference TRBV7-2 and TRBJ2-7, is GAGVSQSPSNKVTEKGKDVELRCDPISGHTALYWYRQSLGQGLEFLIYFQGNSAPDKSGLPSDRFSAERTGGSVSTLTIQRTQQEDSAVYLCASSAGTGGYEQYFGPGTRLTVT.

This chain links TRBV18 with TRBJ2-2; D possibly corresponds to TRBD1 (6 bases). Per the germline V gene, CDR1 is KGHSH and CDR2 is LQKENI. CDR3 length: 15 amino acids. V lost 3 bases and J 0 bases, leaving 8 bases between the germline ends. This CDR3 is CASSPKGANTGELFF. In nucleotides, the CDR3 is TGTGCCAGCTCACCTAAGGGGGCGAACACCGGGGAGCTGTTTTTT.

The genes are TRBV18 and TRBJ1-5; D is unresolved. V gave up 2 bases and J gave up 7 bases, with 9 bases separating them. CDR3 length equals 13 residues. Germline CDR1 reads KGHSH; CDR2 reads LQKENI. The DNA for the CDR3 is TGTGCCAGCTCACCAGGTGGGGAGCAGCCCCAGCATTTT. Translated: CASSPGGEQPQHF.

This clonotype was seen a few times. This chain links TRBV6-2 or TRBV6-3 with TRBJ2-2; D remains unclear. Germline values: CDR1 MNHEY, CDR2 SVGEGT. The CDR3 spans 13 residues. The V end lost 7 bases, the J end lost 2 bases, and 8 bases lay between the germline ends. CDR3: CASTRPNTGELFF. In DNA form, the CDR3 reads TGTGCCAGCACCAGGCCCAACACCGGGGAGCTGTTTTTT.

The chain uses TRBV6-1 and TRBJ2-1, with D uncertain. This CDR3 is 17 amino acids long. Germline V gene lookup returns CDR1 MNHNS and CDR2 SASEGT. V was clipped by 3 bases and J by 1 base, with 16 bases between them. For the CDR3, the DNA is TGTGCCAGCAGTGACCCTCGTACGTCGGTGTCCTACAATGAGCAGTTCTTC. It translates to CASSDPRTSVSYNEQFF.